This passage covers 15 T cell receptor beta chains from one sample sequenced in a study of shared clonotypes between healthy human individuals. Assay: immunoSEQ multiplex PCR; the TCRdb copy retains only in-frame clones and omits some. The repertoire holds around 2.5 million clones, 93% seen once, with more than 0.35% in the top ten. Source material: naive CD4+ T cells from PBMCs. Subset described: CD45RA+ positively selected. These receptors all stem from a man younger than 35 in good health. Some clones in this sample may be carry-over from other donors' samples.

Only one count was recorded for this clone. The gene calls are TRBV5-1 and TRBJ1-1, with D perhaps TRBD1 (5 bases). V gave up 7 bases and J gave up 4 bases, with 20 bases separating them. Per germline, CDR1 SGHRS and CDR2 YFSETQ. The CDR3 is made up of 15 amino acids. The CDR3 region is CASGRGGTDSTEAFF. CDR3 sequence (DNA): TGCGCCAGCGGACGCGGGGGGACTGATAGCACTGAAGCTTTCTTT. Variable domain in full (rest from reference TRBV5-1 and TRBJ1-1): KAGVTQTPRYLIKTRGQQVTLSCSPISGHRSVSWYQQTPGQGLQFLFEYFSETQRNKGNFPGRFSGRQFSNSRSEMNVSTLELGDSALYLCASGRGGTDSTEAFFGQGTRLTVV.

The chain couples TRBV10-3 to TRBJ2-3; D is possibly TRBD2 (6 bases). Germline values: CDR1 ENHRY, CDR2 SYGVKD. V gave up 5 bases and J gave up 5 bases, with 17 bases separating them. This CDR3 spans 15 amino acids. CDR3 sequence: CAISNRDLRQDTQYF. CDR3 DNA: TGTGCCATCAGTAACCGGGACTTACGGCAAGATACGCAGTATTTT.

The rearrangement joins TRBV30 to TRBJ1-2; no reliable D call. Between the trimmed V and J ends, which lost 3 bases and 6 bases, there was a span of 5 bases. Per the germline V gene, CDR1 is GTSNPN and CDR2 is SVGIG (reference sequence). The CDR3 length is 10 residues. As DNA, the CDR3 is TGTGCCTGGAGCGGTGATGGCTACACCTTC. Protein: CAWSGDGYTF.

The V gene is TRBV5-4, the J gene TRBJ1-2; D is unclear. The germline V and J ends were trimmed by 2 bases and 4 bases, with 15 bases remaining between them. The CDR3 extends over 15 amino acids. Germline values: CDR1 SGHNT, CDR2 YYREEE (reference sequence). This chain's CDR3 is CASSLSSGIGYGYTF. The CDR3 DNA reads as TGTGCCAGCAGCTTAAGCTCTGGGATTGGCTATGGCTACACCTTC.

This clone was observed a handful of times. This rearrangement joins TRBV28 to TRBJ1-2, with no clear D. V lost 2 bases and J 6 bases, leaving 10 bases between the germline ends. CDR1 and CDR2 (germline): MDHEN, SYDVKM. CDR3 length: 13 residues. The CDR3 region is CASSLMGIDGYTF. The DNA for the CDR3 is TGTGCCAGCAGTTTAATGGGGATCGATGGCTACACCTTC.

This chain connects TRBV28 to TRBJ2-3; 9 nucleotides match TRBD2. The junction had 4 bases not matched to a gene; V was cut back by 3 bases and J by 0 bases. CDR1 MDHEN and CDR2 SYDVKM come from the germline V gene. The CDR3 sequence is 16 residues long. This CDR3 is CASSLGGRGSTDTQYF. The CDR3 DNA follows: TGTGCCAGCAGTTTGGGCGGGAGGGGCAGCACAGATACGCAGTATTTT.

The V call is TRBV30, the J call TRBJ1-1; tentative D call: TRBD1 (6 bases). Germline lookup yields CDR1 GTSNPN and CDR2 SVGIG (reference sequence). V shed 4 bases and J shed 3 bases, with 12 bases lying between them. The CDR3 extends over 13 amino acids. The CDR3, as DNA: TGTGCCTGGACACAGGGAGTATACACTGAAGCTTTCTTT. The encoded protein is CAWTQGVYTEAFF.

The chain has TRBV28 and TRBJ1-2; TRBD1 might be the D (5 bases). Germline CDR1 is MDHEN and CDR2 is SYDVKM. The CDR3 sequence is 14 residues long. V was shortened by 8 bases and J by 4 bases, with 17 bases between the two germline ends. The CDR3 DNA reads TGTGCCAGCCAAAAACCGGGACGGATCTATGGCTACACCTTC. It translates to CASQKPGRIYGYTF.

The chain couples TRBV5-1 to TRBJ2-5; weak D call: TRBD2 (6 bases). V lost 5 bases to trimming and J lost 9 bases, with 20 bases between them. In germline, CDR1 is SGHRS, CDR2 YFSETQ. This CDR3 has 14 amino acids. As DNA, the CDR3 is TGCGCCAGCAGGGATCCGGGACTGCTCCTGGCCCAGTACTTC. Encoded protein: CASRDPGLLLAQYF.

This clone has a single count. This rearrangement joins TRBV19 to TRBJ2-4; the D gene is possibly TRBD1 (5 bases). The V gene's germline CDR1 is LNHDA and CDR2 SQIVND (reference sequence). The CDR3 is made up of 16 amino acids. Trimming took 3 bases from V and 7 from J, leaving 19 bases between them. CDR3 region: CASSIGQGVPPNIQYF. The CDR3 region has the DNA TGTGCCAGTAGTATTGGTCAGGGCGTCCCTCCGAACATTCAGTACTTC.

The CDR3: CAISQGQGGGTQYF. CDR3 bases: TGTGCCATCAGTCAGGGACAGGGGGGAGGTACGCAGTATTTT. The chain has TRBV10-3 and TRBJ2-3; 11 nucleotides match TRBD1. Trimming removed 5 bases from V and 8 bases from J; junction bases left unmatched: 6. CDR1 is ENHRY and CDR2 is SYGVKD in the germline V gene. The CDR3 is made up of 14 amino acids.

The genes are TRBV7-9 and TRBJ2-1; TRBD2 matches at 8 bases. The germline gives CDR1 SEHNR, CDR2 FQNEAQ (reference sequence). This CDR3 contains 15 residues. V shed 2 bases, J shed 9 bases, and the junction held 9 bases outside the gene matches. CDR3 sequence: CASSLHSSGSVEQFF. The CDR3 coding sequence is TGTGCCAGCAGCTTACATTCTAGCGGGTCGGTTGAGCAGTTCTTC.

The DNA for the CDR3 is TGTGCCAGCTCCCTTTGGGGACAGACGACCACAGATACGCAGTATTTT. Translated, it gives CASSLWGQTTTDTQYF. The chain links TRBV18 to TRBJ2-3; 7 bases fit TRBD1. This CDR3 spans 16 amino acids. CDR1 KGHSH and CDR2 LQKENI come from the germline V gene. The junction had 11 bases not matched to a gene; V was cut back by 6 bases and J by 2 bases.

The chain links TRBV5-1 to TRBJ2-2; no clear D gene. Deletions cut 4 bases from V and 4 bases from J, with 11 bases between. The CDR3 totals 14 residues. CDR1 and CDR2 (germline): SGHRS, YFSETQ. CDR3 coding DNA: TGCGCCAGCAGCCCATTGGAATTCACCGGGGAGCTGTTTTTT. Amino acid sequence: CASSPLEFTGELFF.

The J gene is TRBJ1-3, the V gene TRBV6-5, with D unresolved. The germline gives CDR1 MNHEY, CDR2 SVGAGI. CDR3 size: 14 residues. V was clipped by 0 bases and J by 5 bases, with 8 bases between them. CDR3 region: CASSYSLLRNTIYF. CDR3 DNA: TGTGCCAGCAGTTACTCCCTCCTCCGAAACACCATATATTTT.